This is a list of T cell receptor beta chains from one sample in a study of cytomegalovirus exposure and HLA in healthy donors. Assay: immunoSEQ multiplex PCR; the TCRdb copy retains only in-frame clones and omits some. This table has under 130,000 clones, around 86% appearing once. Sequenced input: PBMCs. The receptor source for this set is a man aged 25-40 years in good health and CMV-seropositive. CDR3s include the opening cysteine and the closing phenylalanine or tryptophan. The order of the fields is CDR3 DNA, CDR3 protein, V gene, J gene, D gene, clone size. D genes are given only for firm matches. Expanded clones are given a class, and other clones once, few, many or no size at all.

cdr3_nt: TGTGCCAGCAGTGTTTCACAGGGGGGGTACGAGCAGTACTTC
cdr3_aa: CASSVSQGGYEQYF
v_call: TRBV6-1
j_call: TRBJ2-7
d_call: NA
clone_size: few

cdr3_nt: TGCGCCAGCAGCTCATCACGGGACACGCGTAAGGAGTTCTTC
cdr3_aa: CASSSSRDTRKEFF
v_call: TRBV5-1
j_call: TRBJ2-1
d_call: NA
clone_size: NA

cdr3_nt: TGCGCCAGCAGCTTCTCGGGGTGGGGAACTAACTATGGCTACACCTTC
cdr3_aa: CASSFSGWGTNYGYTF
v_call: TRBV5-1
j_call: TRBJ1-2
d_call: NA
clone_size: NA

cdr3_nt: TGTGCCAGCAGCCACCGGGGACAGGGAATTAATGAAAAACTGTTTTTT
cdr3_aa: CASSHRGQGINEKLFF
v_call: TRBV28
j_call: TRBJ1-4
d_call: TRBD1
clone_size: NA

cdr3_nt: TGTGCCAGCAGCAGACAGGGGGCGTCTGAAGCTTTCTTT
cdr3_aa: CASSRQGASEAFF
v_call: TRBV7-2
j_call: TRBJ1-1
d_call: TRBD1
clone_size: NA

cdr3_nt: TGTGCCAGCAGCCTCGACGACAGGGCGAGGGGCACCATATATTTT
cdr3_aa: CASSLDDRARGTIYF
v_call: TRBV5-4
j_call: TRBJ1-3
d_call: TRBD1
clone_size: NA

cdr3_nt: TGCGCCAGCAGCTTGGAGGGGACAGCGTACCAAGAGACCCAGTACTTC
cdr3_aa: CASSLEGTAYQETQYF
v_call: TRBV5-1
j_call: TRBJ2-5
d_call: TRBD1
clone_size: few

cdr3_nt: TGTGCCAGCAGTTTATTTCAGGAGACAGGGGGAGGAGGCTACACCTTC
cdr3_aa: CASSLFQETGGGGYTF
v_call: TRBV28
j_call: TRBJ1-2
d_call: TRBD1
clone_size: NA

cdr3_nt: TGTGCCAGCAGCTCCGGGACAGGGGGGCCCGGGGAGCTGTTTTTT
cdr3_aa: CASSSGTGGPGELFF
v_call: TRBV7-8
j_call: TRBJ2-2
d_call: TRBD1
clone_size: NA

cdr3_nt: TGTGCCAGCACTCAGAGGCTCTCCCGCGAGGAGACCCAGTACTTC
cdr3_aa: CASTQRLSREETQYF
v_call: TRBV6-5
j_call: TRBJ2-5
d_call: NA
clone_size: NA

cdr3_nt: TGTGCCAGCAGCAAAGAAAGCGGGAAAGGGGACCTTACCCTCACTGAAGCTTTCTTT
cdr3_aa: CASSKESGKGDLTLTEAFF
v_call: TRBV21-1
j_call: TRBJ1-1
d_call: NA
clone_size: NA

cdr3_nt: TGTGCCAGCAGTTACGGGGACAGAAGAACCTACGAGCAGTACTTC
cdr3_aa: CASSYGDRRTYEQYF
v_call: TRBV6-6
j_call: TRBJ2-7
d_call: TRBD1
clone_size: NA

cdr3_nt: TGTGCCAGCAGCTCCCCGGGACAGGGGCTTGCGCAGTTCTTC
cdr3_aa: CASSSPGQGLAQFF
v_call: TRBV5-5
j_call: TRBJ2-1
d_call: TRBD1
clone_size: NA

cdr3_nt: TGTGCCAGCAGCGCTATTTCTGGGCCCCAGCATTTT
cdr3_aa: CASSAISGPQHF
v_call: TRBV6-1
j_call: TRBJ1-5
d_call: NA
clone_size: NA

cdr3_nt: TGTGCCAGCAGCCAGGACAGGGTCGGGAGCAATCAGCCCCAGCATTTT
cdr3_aa: CASSQDRVGSNQPQHF
v_call: TRBV4-2
j_call: TRBJ1-5
d_call: TRBD1
clone_size: NA

cdr3_nt: TGTGCTAGTGCCCTAGAAGATACGCAGTATTTT
cdr3_aa: CASALEDTQYF
v_call: TRBV12-5
j_call: TRBJ2-3
d_call: NA
clone_size: NA

cdr3_nt: TGTGCCAGCAGCCTACAGGGGGCGGTGGGAGATACGCAGTATTTT
cdr3_aa: CASSLQGAVGDTQYF
v_call: TRBV2
j_call: TRBJ2-3
d_call: TRBD1
clone_size: NA

cdr3_nt: TGTGCCAGCAGCCAGGGCCCGAACGTCCTGACTTTC
cdr3_aa: CASSQGPNVLTF
v_call: TRBV6-6
j_call: TRBJ2-6
d_call: NA
clone_size: few

cdr3_nt: TGTGCCATCAGCGTTTGGGGAGGAGACTACGAGCAGTACTTC
cdr3_aa: CAISVWGGDYEQYF
v_call: TRBV10-3
j_call: TRBJ2-7
d_call: NA
clone_size: NA

cdr3_nt: TGTGCCAGCAGTTTTGGAGCGGGGGGGCCCGAGCAGTACTTC
cdr3_aa: CASSFGAGGPEQYF
v_call: TRBV27
j_call: TRBJ2-7
d_call: TRBD2
clone_size: NA

cdr3_nt: TGTGCCAGCGGCGGACAGCACAATCAGCCCCAGCATTTT
cdr3_aa: CASGGQHNQPQHF
v_call: TRBV6-5
j_call: TRBJ1-5
d_call: NA
clone_size: NA

cdr3_nt: TGCGCCAGCAGCTTGGCCTATCTAGGGGGAGGGGCAGATACGCAGTATTTT
cdr3_aa: CASSLAYLGGGADTQYF
v_call: TRBV5-1
j_call: TRBJ2-3
d_call: NA
clone_size: NA

cdr3_nt: TGTGCCAGCAGTGAAGCGGCAGGGTATGAAAAACTGTTTTTT
cdr3_aa: CASSEAAGYEKLFF
v_call: TRBV2
j_call: TRBJ1-4
d_call: NA
clone_size: few

cdr3_nt: TGTGCCACCAGCAGGGCCGTCGGGGGGGGCGACATTCAGTACTTC
cdr3_aa: CATSRAVGGGDIQYF
v_call: TRBV15
j_call: TRBJ2-4
d_call: TRBD2
clone_size: once

cdr3_nt: TGCGCCAGCAGCGTGGGACTAGCGGGCAACTCCTACGAGCAGTACTTC
cdr3_aa: CASSVGLAGNSYEQYF
v_call: TRBV5-1
j_call: TRBJ2-7
d_call: TRBD2
clone_size: NA

cdr3_nt: TGTGCCAGCAGCTTTGGACTGACTAATCAGCCCCAGCATTTT
cdr3_aa: CASSFGLTNQPQHF
v_call: TRBV5-6
j_call: TRBJ1-5
d_call: NA
clone_size: NA

cdr3_nt: TGTGCCAGCAGTTCATACATTAGCTTTTCCTACGAGCAGTACTTC
cdr3_aa: CASSSYISFSYEQYF
v_call: TRBV27
j_call: TRBJ2-7
d_call: NA
clone_size: NA

cdr3_nt: TGTGCCAGCAGCTCAATACAGGACACTGAAGCTTTCTTT
cdr3_aa: CASSSIQDTEAFF
v_call: TRBV7-2
j_call: TRBJ1-1
d_call: NA
clone_size: NA

cdr3_nt: TGTGCCAGCAGCGTATTCGACAGGGGGCGCTTCTACACCTTC
cdr3_aa: CASSVFDRGRFYTF
v_call: TRBV5-4
j_call: TRBJ1-2
d_call: TRBD1
clone_size: NA

cdr3_nt: TGTGCCAGCAGCCCCCAGCGGGGGGGCCTCGATGAGCAGTTCTTC
cdr3_aa: CASSPQRGGLDEQFF
v_call: TRBV7-2
j_call: TRBJ2-1
d_call: TRBD2
clone_size: NA

cdr3_nt: TGTGCCAGCAGTGAACAGGGCGCCACTGAAGCTTTCTTT
cdr3_aa: CASSEQGATEAFF
v_call: TRBV6-5
j_call: TRBJ1-1
d_call: NA
clone_size: NA

cdr3_nt: TGTGCCAGCAGTGAACATAGGGGCTATGGCTACACCTTC
cdr3_aa: CASSEHRGYGYTF
v_call: TRBV6-1
j_call: TRBJ1-2
d_call: NA
clone_size: NA

cdr3_nt: TGTGCCCCCGCGGGGCAGGGTCCCGGCTACGAGCAGTACTTC
cdr3_aa: CAPAGQGPGYEQYF
v_call: TRBV21-1
j_call: TRBJ2-7
d_call: NA
clone_size: NA

cdr3_nt: TGTGCCATCAGCCCGGACAGGCGAATAAAGTACTTC
cdr3_aa: CAISPDRRIKYF
v_call: TRBV10-3
j_call: TRBJ2-7
d_call: TRBD1
clone_size: NA

cdr3_nt: TGTGCCAGTGGAGGGGGCGGCTATAATTCACCCCTCCACTTT
cdr3_aa: CASGGGGYNSPLHF
v_call: TRBV7-2
j_call: TRBJ1-6
d_call: TRBD1
clone_size: NA

cdr3_nt: TGTGCCAGCAGCCGTTCGGGGGTTGAATCTGGAAACACCATATATTTT
cdr3_aa: CASSRSGVESGNTIYF
v_call: TRBV9
j_call: TRBJ1-3
d_call: NA
clone_size: NA

cdr3_nt: TGTGCCAGCAGTTCGCGACAGGCCCGGAGCGGGGAGCTGTTTTTT
cdr3_aa: CASSSRQARSGELFF
v_call: TRBV7-9
j_call: TRBJ2-2
d_call: NA
clone_size: NA

cdr3_nt: TGTGCCAGCAGTGACCCCCAACGGGGAAACACTGAAGCTTTCTTT
cdr3_aa: CASSDPQRGNTEAFF
v_call: TRBV25-1
j_call: TRBJ1-1
d_call: NA
clone_size: NA

cdr3_nt: TGTGCCAGCAGTGGTGGCAGCTATGGCTACACCTTC
cdr3_aa: CASSGGSYGYTF
v_call: TRBV6-1
j_call: TRBJ1-2
d_call: NA
clone_size: NA

cdr3_nt: TGTGCCAGCAGCTTGGATGGGACAGGGAGACCTTACGAGCAGTACTTC
cdr3_aa: CASSLDGTGRPYEQYF
v_call: TRBV5-4
j_call: TRBJ2-7
d_call: TRBD1
clone_size: NA

cdr3_nt: TGTGCCATCAGTGATTTAGGGGTCGGCGAGCCCCAGCATTTT
cdr3_aa: CAISDLGVGEPQHF
v_call: TRBV10-3
j_call: TRBJ1-5
d_call: NA
clone_size: NA

cdr3_nt: TGCAGCGTTGAAGATCCAGCGGGGGGCACAGATACGCAGTATTTT
cdr3_aa: CSVEDPAGGTDTQYF
v_call: TRBV29-1
j_call: TRBJ2-3
d_call: TRBD2
clone_size: NA

cdr3_nt: TGCGCCAGCAGCTCGGGAGGGTTAACCTACAATGAGCAGTTCTTC
cdr3_aa: CASSSGGLTYNEQFF
v_call: TRBV5-1
j_call: TRBJ2-1
d_call: TRBD2
clone_size: NA

cdr3_nt: TGCGCCAGCAGCCAGCAGGGATCCGGCTACACCTTC
cdr3_aa: CASSQQGSGYTF
v_call: TRBV5-1
j_call: TRBJ1-2
d_call: NA
clone_size: NA

cdr3_nt: TGTGCCAGCAGCTCCTCTCCGGGACTAGCAAATGAGCAGTTCTTC
cdr3_aa: CASSSSPGLANEQFF
v_call: TRBV7-9
j_call: TRBJ2-1
d_call: TRBD2
clone_size: NA

cdr3_nt: TGTGCCAGCAGTGAAGACAACTCTGGGGCCAACGTCCTGACTTTC
cdr3_aa: CASSEDNSGANVLTF
v_call: TRBV6-1
j_call: TRBJ2-6
d_call: NA
clone_size: once

cdr3_nt: TGCGCCAGCAGCGACCAGGGGGCGGGCACTGAAGCTTTCTTT
cdr3_aa: CASSDQGAGTEAFF
v_call: TRBV5-1
j_call: TRBJ1-1
d_call: TRBD1
clone_size: NA

cdr3_nt: TGTGCCAGCAGAGTGATCGCGTCTGGGGCCAACGTCCTGACTTTC
cdr3_aa: CASRVIASGANVLTF
v_call: TRBV2
j_call: TRBJ2-6
d_call: NA
clone_size: NA

cdr3_nt: TGTGCCACCCGTGTGAGGAGTCTTAATGAAAAACTGTTTTTT
cdr3_aa: CATRVRSLNEKLFF
v_call: TRBV2
j_call: TRBJ1-4
d_call: NA
clone_size: few

cdr3_nt: TGCGCCAGCAGCTTGATTAAGCAGGGGGCTCTTAGCACAGATACGCAGTATTTT
cdr3_aa: CASSLIKQGALSTDTQYF
v_call: TRBV5-1
j_call: TRBJ2-3
d_call: TRBD1
clone_size: NA

cdr3_nt: TGCGCCAGCAGCCCCTGGGACAGCTCTGGAAACACCATATATTTT
cdr3_aa: CASSPWDSSGNTIYF
v_call: TRBV5-1
j_call: TRBJ1-3
d_call: TRBD1
clone_size: NA

cdr3_nt: TGTGCCAGCAGCCCTCGATCGACAGGGGACACTGAAGCTTTCTTT
cdr3_aa: CASSPRSTGDTEAFF
v_call: TRBV7-9
j_call: TRBJ1-1
d_call: TRBD1
clone_size: NA

cdr3_nt: TGTGCCAGCAGTTACTTAGGACAGAACACTGAAGCTTTCTTT
cdr3_aa: CASSYLGQNTEAFF
v_call: TRBV6-5
j_call: TRBJ1-1
d_call: NA
clone_size: NA

cdr3_nt: TGTGCCAGCAGTTACGGGGGCCCTGGAAACACCATATATTTT
cdr3_aa: CASSYGGPGNTIYF
v_call: TRBV6-6
j_call: TRBJ1-3
d_call: NA
clone_size: once

cdr3_nt: TGTGCCAGCAGCTCCCTACAGGGGGCGAGAACTAATGAAAAACTGTTTTTT
cdr3_aa: CASSSLQGARTNEKLFF
v_call: TRBV7-9
j_call: TRBJ1-4
d_call: TRBD1
clone_size: once